This TCR beta chain was obtained from a study of control samples from healthy donors and cancer patients (dated by TCRdb to between 2020 and 2021). Libraries were built with the immunoSEQ multiplex PCR assay. The table was pulled from immuneACCESS by TCRdb, which kept in-frame rearrangements only. Such tables lose some clones; where checked, under half of the loss comes from unresolved V genes, and the rest has no known cause. Across this sample there are under 95,000 clones, with roughly 80% seen only once. In total, the top ten clones hold roughly 16% of the sample. The junction carries 8 bases between V and J, which are trimmed by 6 bases and 4 bases respectively. The CDR3 sequence holds 12 residues, the cysteine and phenylalanine included. Only the CDR3 part of the read is kept: 36 bases, read in frame from the first base. Per the germline V gene, SNHLY is the CDR1 and FYNNEI is the CDR2. A word on this clone: Its antigen is still unknown. Per-base qualities were not stored, and no clone one base away is much larger.

The sequenced sample consisted of blood. This chain joins TRBV2 to TRBJ2-3; TRBD1 is a possible D gene, resting on 6 matching bases. This receptor was identified in a man aged 50 to 59 in good health. The nucleotides read TGTGCCAGCAGGCAGGGGTCAGATACGCAGTATTTT. Its protein reads: CASRQGSDTQYF.